This T cell receptor (beta chain) was obtained from a study of T-cell memory formation after mild COVID-19. Overall study findings and caveats: The pre-infection memory compartment contained some responding clones, suggesting cross-reactive memory joined.

The ends lost 2 bases at V and 6 bases at J; junction bases unmatched: 21. Germline CDR1 is SGHRS and CDR2 is YFSETQ. This CDR3 is 20 amino acids long. This clonotype was recorded a few times. Its target is not known. TCRdb re-called the 5' RACE reads with MiXCR, one entry per CDR3 protein. The table lists a few hundred thousand distinct CDR3 sequences, 21% of them singletons. Input material: PBMCs or a T cell subset sorted from them (not recorded which). This rearrangement joins TRBV5-1 to TRBJ2-1; TRBD2 matches at 9 bases. The sequence derives from an adult woman who had mild COVID-19 (a few samples of this study predate the infection). Cell type and time point are not known. DNA for the CDR3: TGCGCCAGCAGCTTTAGGGGCCGGAGTAGCGGGAGCCCAATCTCCAATGAGCAGTTCTTC. Protein sequence: CASSFRGRSSGSPISNEQFF. Based on the CDR3 plus reference TRBV5-1 and TRBJ2-1, the full variable domain is KAGVTQTPRYLIKTRGQQVTLSCSPISGHRSVSWYQQTPGQGLQFLFEYFSETQRNKGNFPGRFSGRQFSNSRSEMNVSTLELGDSALYLCASSFRGRSSGSPISNEQFFGPGTRLTVL.